This is a list of T cell receptor beta chains from one sample in a study of post-analysis software for immune sequencing data. MiXCR, run by TCRdb on the PCR reads, gives a single entry per CDR3 protein. The sample lists hundreds of thousands of distinct CDR3 sequences, roughly 30% occurring once. Input material: blood. These receptors all come from a girl aged 10 to 17 with multiple sclerosis. Each CDR3 is given with its conserved first and last residue. Fields, in order: J gene, CDR3 length, D gene, V gene, clone size, CDR3 protein, CDR3 DNA. D genes are given only for firm matches. Size values are once, few and many counts, or a class for expanded clones, and some rows have none.

j_call: TRBJ2-3
cdr3_length: 13
d_call: NA
v_call: TRBV20-1
clone_size: NA
cdr3_aa: CSANRRGDKREYF
cdr3_nt: TGCAGTGCTAATAGACGGGGGGACAAAAGGGAGTATTTT

j_call: TRBJ1-5
cdr3_length: 20
d_call: NA
v_call: TRBV20-1
clone_size: few
cdr3_aa: CSAITGDHPGLRMSNQPQHF
cdr3_nt: TGCAGTGCTATAACGGGGGACCACCCGGGGCTAAGGATGAGCAATCAGCCCCAGCATTTT

j_call: TRBJ2-7
cdr3_length: 15
d_call: TRBD1
v_call: TRBV5-1
clone_size: few
cdr3_aa: CASSLNRDSMSEQYF
cdr3_nt: TGCGCCAGCAGCCTAAACCGGGACAGTATGAGCGAGCAGTACTTC

j_call: TRBJ2-7
cdr3_length: 12
d_call: NA
v_call: TRBV20-1
clone_size: few
cdr3_aa: CSAGENSYEQYF
cdr3_nt: TGCAGTGCTGGTGAGAATTCCTACGAGCAGTACTTC

j_call: TRBJ2-3
cdr3_length: 13
d_call: NA
v_call: TRBV24-1
clone_size: NA
cdr3_aa: CATRDTSTDTQYF
cdr3_nt: TGTGCCACCAGAGACACCAGTACAGATACGCAGTATTTT

j_call: TRBJ2-5
cdr3_length: 15
d_call: TRBD1
v_call: TRBV5-6
clone_size: many
cdr3_aa: CASSLVQGAGETQYF
cdr3_nt: TGTGCCAGCAGCTTGGTACAGGGGGCGGGAGAGACCCAGTACTTC

j_call: TRBJ1-4
cdr3_length: 14
d_call: TRBD1
v_call: TRBV12-3/TRBV12-4
clone_size: NA
cdr3_aa: CASRWGQSNEKLFF
cdr3_nt: TGTGCCAGCAGGTGGGGACAGAGTAATGAAAAACTGTTTTTT

j_call: TRBJ2-7
cdr3_length: 13
d_call: TRBD1
v_call: TRBV7-2
clone_size: few
cdr3_aa: CASSEDRVYEQYF
cdr3_nt: TGTGCCAGCAGCGAAGACAGGGTGTACGAGCAGTACTTC

j_call: TRBJ1-2
cdr3_length: 12
d_call: NA
v_call: TRBV11-3
clone_size: few
cdr3_aa: CASSSAGGPHTF
cdr3_nt: TGTGCCAGCAGCTCGGCCGGGGGACCCCACACCTTC

j_call: TRBJ2-1
cdr3_length: 13
d_call: TRBD1
v_call: TRBV20-1
clone_size: NA
cdr3_aa: CSARPGGLNEQFF
cdr3_nt: TGCAGTGCTAGGCCAGGGGGCCTCAATGAGCAGTTCTTC

j_call: TRBJ2-1
cdr3_length: 14
d_call: TRBD1
v_call: TRBV20-1
clone_size: few
cdr3_aa: CSAIPGQPYNEQFF
cdr3_nt: TGCAGTGCGATACCGGGACAGCCCTACAATGAGCAGTTCTTC